This T cell receptor (beta chain) was found in a study of early T cells in non-severe SARS-CoV-2 infection. About the study: Bulk RNA from unsorted whole blood was sequenced; chains were unpaired.

V was shortened by 4 bases and J by 5 bases, with 11 bases between the two germline ends. This CDR3 region has 12 residues. Germline assignment: CDR1 SQVTM and CDR2 ANQGSEA. Each CDR3 protein is one row after TCRdb ran MiXCR on the 5' RACE reads. In the table there are around 81,000 distinct CDR3 sequences, 11% to 15% of which are singletons. This clonotype was recorded a few times. The clonotype was recovered from an adult who was a healthcare worker with PCR-confirmed SARS-CoV-2 infection or an uninfected control (not recorded which). Sequencing was done on a sample of whole blood. The chain links TRBV29-1 to TRBJ2-5, with D perhaps TRBD1 or TRBD2 (6 bases each). The CDR3 spells CSVGGGLETQYF. The CDR3 nucleotides read TGCAGCGTTGGTGGGGGGCTGGAGACCCAGTACTTC.